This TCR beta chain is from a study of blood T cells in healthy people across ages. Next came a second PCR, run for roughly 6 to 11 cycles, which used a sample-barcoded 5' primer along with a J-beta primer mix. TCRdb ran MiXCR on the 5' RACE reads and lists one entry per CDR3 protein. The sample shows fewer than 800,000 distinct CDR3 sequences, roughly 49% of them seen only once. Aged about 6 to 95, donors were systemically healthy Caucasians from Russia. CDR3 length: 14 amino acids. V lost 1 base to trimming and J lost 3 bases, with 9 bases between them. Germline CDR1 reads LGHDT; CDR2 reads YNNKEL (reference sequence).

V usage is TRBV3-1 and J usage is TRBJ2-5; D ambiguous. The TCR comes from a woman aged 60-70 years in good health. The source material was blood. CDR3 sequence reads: CASSQAISKETQYF. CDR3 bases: TGTGCCAGCAGCCAAGCGATTAGCAAAGAGACCCAGTACTTC.